One sample yielded the 16 T cell receptor beta chains listed below, sequenced in a study of blood T cell repertoires in COVID-19. Sequenced by immunoSEQ multiplex PCR; TCRdb stores in-frame clones only, minus some. The sample records hundreds of thousands of clones, 90% being singletons. The sample taken for sequencing was PBMCs or T cells enriched from blood (not recorded which). The receptors come from a woman under 30 with acute COVID-19.

This clone was seen a few times. This CDR3 is CASRPSGRDEQYF. CDR3 bases: TGTGCCAGCAGGCCTAGCGGGAGGGACGAGCAGTACTTC. This rearrangement joins TRBV6-5 to TRBJ2-7; 12 nucleotides line up with TRBD2. V was clipped by 6 bases and J by 5 bases; unmatched bases: 2. Per germline, CDR1 MNHEY and CDR2 SVGAGI. The CDR3 sequence is 13 residues long.

The sample holds a few counts of this clone. The rearrangement joins TRBV6-4 to TRBJ2-3; possibly TRBD2 for D (5 bases). Looked up from germline, CDR1 is MRHNA and CDR2 is SNTAGT. The CDR3 contains 14 residues. The V end was cut by 4 bases, the J end by 5 bases, with 13 bases between. The DNA of the CDR3 is TGTGCCAGCAGTGGTACCAACGGAGGAGATACGCAGTATTTT. It codes for CASSGTNGGDTQYF.

The chain carries TRBV2 and TRBJ2-1, with 12 positions matching TRBD2. From germline, CDR1 is SNHLY and CDR2 FYNNEI. The CDR3 is made up of 15 amino acids. V dropped 5 bases and J dropped 7; count of bases not matched to a gene: 6. The CDR3 DNA reads TGTGCCAGCAGTCAGACTAGCGGGAGAATGAATGAGCAGTTCTTC. This codes for CASSQTSGRMNEQFF.

The chain recombines TRBV3-1 (or the pseudogene TRBV3-2) with TRBJ1-2; possibly TRBD1 for D (5 bases). The CDR3 is 12 residues long. CDR1 LGHDT and CDR2 YNNKEL come from the germline V gene (reference sequence). Trimming removed 3 bases from V and 10 bases from J, with 12 bases in between. The CDR3 coding sequence is TGTGCCAGCAGCCACGGGGCTAGCGTCTACACCTTC. This gives the protein CASSHGASVYTF.

The chain recombines TRBV6-5 with TRBJ2-3, with D possibly being TRBD2 (6 bases). Per the germline V gene, CDR1 is MNHEY and CDR2 is SVGAGI. V dropped 5 bases and J dropped 4 bases, with 10 bases sitting between them. The CDR3 consists of 13 residues. CDR3 nucleotides: TGTGCCAGCAGTCCCGGGGGAGCAGATACGCAGTATTTT. This gives the protein CASSPGGADTQYF.

This rearrangement joins TRBV5-1 to TRBJ1-6; D is undetermined. V lost 1 base and J 1 base, leaving 9 bases between the germline ends. This CDR3 has 16 residues. CDR1 and CDR2 (germline): SGHRS, YFSETQ. CDR3 region: CASSLSSGSYNSPLHF. The CDR3 bases are TGCGCCAGCAGCTTGTCATCGGGGTCCTATAATTCACCCCTCCACTTT.

V usage is TRBV30 and J usage is TRBJ1-5; D not certain. The CDR3 loop spans 12 amino acids. Trimming pared 2 bases from V and 9 bases from J, leaving 11 bases between. In germline, CDR1 is GTSNPN, CDR2 SVGIG (reference sequence). The CDR3: CAWSSGPWPQHF. The DNA for the CDR3 is TGTGCCTGGAGTTCAGGCCCATGGCCCCAGCATTTT.

CDR3 sequence reads: CASSLGTRDEQFF. DNA of the CDR3: TGTGCCAGCAGCTTAGGGACTAGGGATGAGCAGTTCTTC. This chain joins TRBV7-9 and TRBJ2-1; TRBD2 matches at 7 bases. There are 13 residues in the CDR3. The V gene's germline CDR1 is SEHNR and CDR2 FQNEAQ (reference sequence). Trimming cost V 1 base and J 8 bases; bases outside gene matches: 2.

The chain combines TRBV27 with TRBJ2-1, with a possible D match to TRBD2 (5 bases). The V gene lost 6 bases and the J gene lost 1 base, with 31 bases spanning the gap. The CDR3 has 21 amino acids. CDR1 is MNHEY and CDR2 is SMNVEV in the germline V gene (reference sequence). CDR3 bases: TGTGCCAGCAGCTACGTCGGGAAGTCGTGGGGTTCCGCTTTTTCCTACAATGAGCAGTTCTTC. Amino acids: CASSYVGKSWGSAFSYNEQFF.

J is TRBJ1-5 and V is TRBV19; a possible D gene is TRBD1 (5 bases). The V end was cut by 8 bases, the J end by 0 bases, with 20 bases between. The CDR3 loop spans 17 amino acids. The germline CDR1 and CDR2 sequences are LNHDA and SQIVND (reference sequence). CDR3 in DNA: TGTGCCAGTGGAAGACCTACAGGAGCTTATAGCAATCAGCCCCAGCATTTT. It translates to CASGRPTGAYSNQPQHF.

The gene calls are TRBV3-1 (or the pseudogene TRBV3-2) and TRBJ1-4; 8 positions agree with TRBD1. Germline V gives CDR1 LGHDT, CDR2 YNNKEL (reference sequence). This CDR3 has 15 amino acids. Trimming took 1 base from V and 6 from J; bases not matched to a gene: 4. Written as DNA, the CDR3 is TGTGCCAGCAGCCAAGCTCGGACAGGGTATGAAAAACTGTTTTTT. Translating it yields CASSQARTGYEKLFF.

The chain couples TRBV25-1 to TRBJ2-1; 10 nucleotides match TRBD2. The CDR3 has 17 residues. The V and J ends lost 3 bases and 7 bases, in that order; junction bases with no gene match: 12. CDR1 and CDR2 from the germline V gene are MGHDK and SYGVNS. As DNA, the CDR3 is TGTGCCAGCAGTGATAGAAGTAAACTAGCGGGACAGAATGAGCAGTTCTTC. As protein: CASSDRSKLAGQNEQFF.

This chain joins TRBV5-4 and TRBJ1-1; possible D gene TRBD1, 5 bases. The CDR3 loop spans 14 amino acids. The V gene's germline CDR1 is SGHNT and CDR2 YYREEE (reference sequence). Trimming removed 2 bases from V and 5 bases from J, with 13 bases in between. Here the CDR3 reads CASSLTGGETEAFF. CDR3 sequence (DNA): TGTGCCAGCAGCTTAACGGGGGGTGAGACTGAAGCTTTCTTT.

This rearrangement joins TRBV18 to TRBJ1-5; 10 bases align to TRBD1. This CDR3 region has 16 residues. Trimming took 5 bases from V and 5 from J; bases not matched to a gene: 9. Germline CDR1 is KGHSH and CDR2 is LQKENI. The CDR3 loop reads CASSSGQGGLYQPQHF. CDR3 DNA: TGTGCCAGCTCAAGCGGACAGGGGGGCTTATATCAGCCCCAGCATTTT.

The V and J genes are TRBV25-1 and TRBJ2-2; D possibly corresponds to TRBD1 (6 bases). This CDR3 is 14 amino acids long. V was pared by 8 bases and J by 0 bases, with 10 bases between. Germline CDR1 is MGHDK and CDR2 is SYGVNS. The DNA for the CDR3 is TGTGCCAGCGGGACACGGGCGAACACCGGGGAGCTGTTTTTT. Its translation is CASGTRANTGELFF.

This chain connects TRBV9 to TRBJ2-1; D is ambiguous. Per the germline V gene, CDR1 is SGDLS and CDR2 is YYNGEE. This CDR3 has 12 residues. Trimming pared 4 bases from V and 4 bases from J, leaving 6 bases between. The CDR3: CASSQVYNEQFF. In DNA, the CDR3 is TGTGCCAGCAGCCAGGTATACAATGAGCAGTTCTTC.